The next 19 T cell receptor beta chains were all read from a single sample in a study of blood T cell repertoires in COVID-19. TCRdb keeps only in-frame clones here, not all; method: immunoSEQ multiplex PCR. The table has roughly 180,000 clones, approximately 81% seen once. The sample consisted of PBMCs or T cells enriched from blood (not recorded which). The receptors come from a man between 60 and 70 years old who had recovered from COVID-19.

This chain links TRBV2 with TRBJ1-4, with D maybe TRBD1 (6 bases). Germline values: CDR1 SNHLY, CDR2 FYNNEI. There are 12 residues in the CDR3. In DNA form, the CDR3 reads TGTGGAGGGGGAGACAGTAATGAAAAACTGTTTTTT. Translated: CGGGDSNEKLFF.

The CDR3 here is CASSRDRVNEKLFF. The CDR3 coding sequence is TGTGCCAGCTCCCGGGACAGGGTAAATGAAAAACTGTTTTTT. The chain carries TRBV11-2 and TRBJ1-4; 9 bases map to TRBD1. CDR3 length: 14 residues. V trimming: 8 bases; J trimming: 5 bases; junction bases outside the gene matches: 6. Germline V CDR1 and CDR2: SGHAT, FQNNGV.

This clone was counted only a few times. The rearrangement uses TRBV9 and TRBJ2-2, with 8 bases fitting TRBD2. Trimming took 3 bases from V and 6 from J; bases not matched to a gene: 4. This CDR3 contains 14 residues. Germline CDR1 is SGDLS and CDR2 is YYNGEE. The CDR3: CASSGGLAPGELFF. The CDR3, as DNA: TGTGCCAGCAGCGGAGGACTAGCTCCCGGGGAGCTGTTTTTT.

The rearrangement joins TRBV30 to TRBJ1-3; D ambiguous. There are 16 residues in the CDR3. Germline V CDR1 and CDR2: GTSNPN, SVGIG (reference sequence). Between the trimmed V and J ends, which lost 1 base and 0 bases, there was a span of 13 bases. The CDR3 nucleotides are TGTGCCTGGAGTGCCGGAGGAGGCCCCTCTGGAAACACCATATATTTT. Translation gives CAWSAGGGPSGNTIYF.

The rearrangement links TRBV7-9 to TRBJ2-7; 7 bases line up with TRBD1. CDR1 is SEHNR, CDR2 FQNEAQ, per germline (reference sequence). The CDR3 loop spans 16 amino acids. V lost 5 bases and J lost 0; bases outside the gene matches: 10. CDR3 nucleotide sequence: TGTGCCAGCAGCGACCCCCGGGACAGAGTCTCCTACGAGCAGTACTTC. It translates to CASSDPRDRVSYEQYF.

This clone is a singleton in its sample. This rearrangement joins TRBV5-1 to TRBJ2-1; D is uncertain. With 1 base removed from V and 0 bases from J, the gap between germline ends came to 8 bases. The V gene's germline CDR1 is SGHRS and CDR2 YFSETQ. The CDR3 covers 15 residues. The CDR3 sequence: CASSLSRRSYNEQFF. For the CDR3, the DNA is TGCGCCAGCAGCTTGTCCAGGCGCTCCTACAATGAGCAGTTCTTC.

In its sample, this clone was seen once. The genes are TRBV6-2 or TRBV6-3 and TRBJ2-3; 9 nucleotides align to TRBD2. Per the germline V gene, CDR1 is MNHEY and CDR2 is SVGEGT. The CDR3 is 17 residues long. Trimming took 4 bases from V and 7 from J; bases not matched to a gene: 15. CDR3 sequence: CASSSPLAAGGPHTQYF. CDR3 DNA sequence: TGTGCCAGCAGTTCCCCCCTTGCTGCGGGGGGGCCGCATACGCAGTATTTT.

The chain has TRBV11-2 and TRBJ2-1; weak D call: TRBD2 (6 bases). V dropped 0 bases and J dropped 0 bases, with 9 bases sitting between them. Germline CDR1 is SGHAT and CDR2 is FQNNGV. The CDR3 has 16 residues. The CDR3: CASSLDVGGSYNEQFF. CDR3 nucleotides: TGTGCCAGCAGCTTAGATGTGGGGGGCTCCTACAATGAGCAGTTCTTC.

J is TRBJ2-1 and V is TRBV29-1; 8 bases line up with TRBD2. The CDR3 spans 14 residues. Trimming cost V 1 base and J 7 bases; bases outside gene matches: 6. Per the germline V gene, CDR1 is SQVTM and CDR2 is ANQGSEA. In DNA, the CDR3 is TGCAGCGTTGAAGGGCTAGCGGGCATTAATGAGCAGTTCTTC. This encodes CSVEGLAGINEQFF.

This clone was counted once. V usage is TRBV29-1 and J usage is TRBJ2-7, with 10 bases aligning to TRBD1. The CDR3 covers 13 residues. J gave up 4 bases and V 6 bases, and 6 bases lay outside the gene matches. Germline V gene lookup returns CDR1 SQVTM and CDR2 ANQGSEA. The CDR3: CSVLGTGVYEQYF. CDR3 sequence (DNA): TGCAGCGTCCTCGGGACAGGGGTTTACGAGCAGTACTTC.

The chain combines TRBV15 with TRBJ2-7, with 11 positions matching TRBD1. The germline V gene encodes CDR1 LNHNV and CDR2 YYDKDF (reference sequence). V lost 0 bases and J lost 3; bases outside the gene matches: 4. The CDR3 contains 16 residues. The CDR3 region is CATSREGQGALYEQYF. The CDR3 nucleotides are TGTGCCACCAGCAGAGAAGGACAGGGGGCCCTCTACGAGCAGTACTTC.

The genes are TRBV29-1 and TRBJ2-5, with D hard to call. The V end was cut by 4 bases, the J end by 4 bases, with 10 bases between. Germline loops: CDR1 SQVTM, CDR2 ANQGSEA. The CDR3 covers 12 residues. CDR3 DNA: TGCAGCGTTGTGTGGGCAGGAGAGACCCAGTACTTC. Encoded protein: CSVVWAGETQYF.

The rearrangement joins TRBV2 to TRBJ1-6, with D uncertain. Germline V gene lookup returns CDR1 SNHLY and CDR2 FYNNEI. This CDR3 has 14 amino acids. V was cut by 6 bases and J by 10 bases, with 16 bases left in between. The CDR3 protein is CASSLTGSGSPLHF. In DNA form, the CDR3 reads TGTGCCAGCAGCCTGACGGGTTCGGGATCACCCCTCCACTTT.

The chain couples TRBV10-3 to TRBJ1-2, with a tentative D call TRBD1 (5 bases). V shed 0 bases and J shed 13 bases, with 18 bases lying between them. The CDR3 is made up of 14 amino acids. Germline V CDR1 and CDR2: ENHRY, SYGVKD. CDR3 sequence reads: CAISESMAGRQLTF. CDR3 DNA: TGTGCCATCAGTGAGTCGATGGCAGGAAGACAGCTCACCTTC.

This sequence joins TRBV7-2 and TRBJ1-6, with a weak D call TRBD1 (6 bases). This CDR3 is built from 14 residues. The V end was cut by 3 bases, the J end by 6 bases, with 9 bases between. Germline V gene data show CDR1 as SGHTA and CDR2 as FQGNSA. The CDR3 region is CASSLDSFNSPLHF. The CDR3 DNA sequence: TGTGCCAGCAGCTTGGACAGTTTTAATTCACCCCTCCACTTT.

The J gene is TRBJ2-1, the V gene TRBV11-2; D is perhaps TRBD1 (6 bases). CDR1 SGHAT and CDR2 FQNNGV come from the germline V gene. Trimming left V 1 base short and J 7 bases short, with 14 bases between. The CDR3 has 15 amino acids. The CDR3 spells CASSLVGAGENEQFF. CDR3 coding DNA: TGTGCCAGCAGCTTAGTCGGGGCAGGGGAGAATGAGCAGTTCTTC.

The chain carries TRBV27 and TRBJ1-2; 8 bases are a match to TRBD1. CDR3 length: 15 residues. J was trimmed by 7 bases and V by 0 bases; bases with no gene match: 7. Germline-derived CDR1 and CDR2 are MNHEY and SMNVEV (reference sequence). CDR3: CASSLSSQGAFGYTF. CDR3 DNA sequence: TGTGCCAGCAGTTTATCGTCTCAGGGGGCATTTGGCTACACCTTC.

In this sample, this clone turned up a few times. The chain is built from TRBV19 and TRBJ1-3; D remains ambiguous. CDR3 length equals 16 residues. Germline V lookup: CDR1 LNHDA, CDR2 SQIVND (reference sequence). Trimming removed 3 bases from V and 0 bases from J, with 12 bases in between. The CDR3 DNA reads TGTGCCAGTAGTATCTCGGCGGGGAACTCTGGAAACACCATATATTTT. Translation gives CASSISAGNSGNTIYF. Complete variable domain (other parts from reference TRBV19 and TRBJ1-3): DGGITQSPKYLFRKEGQNVTLSCEQNLNHDAMYWYRQDPGQGLRLIYYSQIVNDFQKGDIAEGYSVSREKKESFPLTVTSAQKNPTAFYLCASSISAGNSGNTIYFGEGSWLTVV.

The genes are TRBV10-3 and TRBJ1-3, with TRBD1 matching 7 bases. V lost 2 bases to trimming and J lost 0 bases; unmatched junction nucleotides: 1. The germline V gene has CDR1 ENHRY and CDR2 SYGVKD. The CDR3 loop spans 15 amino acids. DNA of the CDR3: TGTGCCATCAGTGAGGGGACAGACTCTGGAAACACCATATATTTT. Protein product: CAISEGTDSGNTIYF.